A selection of T cell receptor beta chains follows, all from one sample in a study of T-cell reconstitution after alpha-beta-depleted transplantation in children. TCRdb called the PCR reads again in MiXCR, with one record for every CDR3 protein. The sample has some 400,000 distinct CDR3 sequences, roughly 20% seen once. Sequenced here: PBMCs from the stem cell graft donor, sampled from the stem cell graft. These receptors originate from a human donor who donated a stem cell graft to a child with acute myeloid leukemia. The CDR3 runs from the conserved cysteine through the conserved F or W. Fields, in order: V gene, J gene, D gene, clone size, CDR3 DNA, CDR3 protein. D genes are given only for firm matches. A row's size may be missing; if present it is once, few, many or a size class.

V gene: TRBV29-1
J gene: TRBJ1-1
D gene: TRBD1
clone size: many
CDR3 DNA: TGCAGCTCTGGGACAGGGTCGAACACTGAAGCTTTCTTT
CDR3 protein: CSSGTGSNTEAFF

V gene: TRBV20-1
J gene: TRBJ1-5
D gene: NA
clone size: many
CDR3 DNA: TGCAGTGCTACGGTTGGGTATAGCAATCAGCCCCAGCATTTT
CDR3 protein: CSATVGYSNQPQHF

V gene: TRBV6-5
J gene: TRBJ1-2
D gene: TRBD1
clone size: few
CDR3 DNA: TGTGCCAGCAGTTACACAGGGGCGTATGGCTACACCTTC
CDR3 protein: CASSYTGAYGYTF

V gene: TRBV5-5
J gene: TRBJ2-2
D gene: NA
clone size: few
CDR3 DNA: TGTGCCAGCAGCCACGCGGTCAGAGTCTACACCGGGGAGCTGTTTTTT
CDR3 protein: CASSHAVRVYTGELFF

V gene: TRBV4-1
J gene: TRBJ2-1
D gene: TRBD2
clone size: few
CDR3 DNA: TGCGCCAGCAGCCAAGAGGCTAGCGGTACCTACAATGAGCAGTTCTTC
CDR3 protein: CASSQEASGTYNEQFF

V gene: TRBV29-1
J gene: TRBJ1-2
D gene: NA
clone size: many
CDR3 DNA: TGCAGCGTTTTGACAGGATCCGGCTATGGCTACACCTTC
CDR3 protein: CSVLTGSGYGYTF

V gene: TRBV29-1
J gene: TRBJ1-1
D gene: NA
clone size: many
CDR3 DNA: TGCAGCGTTGGGGACGGCTATGAAGCTTTCTTT
CDR3 protein: CSVGDGYEAFF

V gene: TRBV2
J gene: TRBJ2-3
D gene: NA
clone size: NA
CDR3 DNA: TGTGCCAGCAGTTTCCCAGGGACTACAGATACGCAGTATTTT
CDR3 protein: CASSFPGTTDTQYF

V gene: TRBV24-1
J gene: TRBJ2-1
D gene: NA
clone size: few
CDR3 DNA: TGTGCCACCAGTGCTAACCGGGTCGGTTACAATGAGCAGTTCTTC
CDR3 protein: CATSANRVGYNEQFF

V gene: TRBV12-3/TRBV12-4
J gene: TRBJ1-5
D gene: TRBD1
clone size: NA
CDR3 DNA: TGTGCCAGCACCCAGGGGGGGGGACAGCCCCAGCATTTT
CDR3 protein: CASTQGGGQPQHF

V gene: TRBV7-9
J gene: TRBJ2-7
D gene: NA
clone size: NA
CDR3 DNA: TGTGCCAGCAGCCGGGGATCAGCCGAGCAGTACTTC
CDR3 protein: CASSRGSAEQYF

V gene: TRBV29-1
J gene: TRBJ1-2
D gene: NA
clone size: few
CDR3 DNA: TGCAGCGTTGCTAAGGGGAGGGATGGCTACACCTTC
CDR3 protein: CSVAKGRDGYTF

V gene: TRBV4-2
J gene: TRBJ2-7
D gene: TRBD1
clone size: NA
CDR3 DNA: TGTGCCAGCAGCCAAGTGGGACAGTCATACTCCTACGAGCAGTACTTC
CDR3 protein: CASSQVGQSYSYEQYF

V gene: TRBV28
J gene: TRBJ2-7
D gene: TRBD2
clone size: NA
CDR3 DNA: TGTGCCCACTGGGGGAGGGGCTCCAACGAGCAGTACTTC
CDR3 protein: CAHWGRGSNEQYF